This T cell receptor (beta chain) originates from a study of T cells in localized non-small cell lung cancer. General observations from the study: Median detection of top 100 tumor clones in adjacent lung was around 59 clones. Uninvolved nearby lung showed the greatest T cell clonality, exceeding that found in tumor. Sequence data derive from only one tumor region, so heterogeneity remains possible.

Only in-frame clones appear in the TCRdb table, and some are missing; sequencing was by immunoSEQ multiplex PCR. This sample has about 40,000 clones, with about 86% found just once. The CDR3 has 18 amino acids. Trimming cost V 5 bases and J 2 bases; bases outside gene matches: 11. Per the germline V gene, CDR1 is SEHNR and CDR2 is FQNEAQ (reference sequence). Turning to this clone: Its antigen is unknown.

The sequenced sample was peripheral blood mononuclear cells, obtained before any cancer treatment. This sequence was found in a male donor older than 55 with stage II lung adenocarcinoma. The V and J genes are TRBV7-9 and TRBJ2-7; TRBD2 aligns across 14 bases. In DNA, the CDR3 is TGTGCCAGCAGCACGACTAGCGGGAGGGATGCCATTGCCTACGAGCAGTACTTC. Translated: CASSTTSGRDAIAYEQYF.